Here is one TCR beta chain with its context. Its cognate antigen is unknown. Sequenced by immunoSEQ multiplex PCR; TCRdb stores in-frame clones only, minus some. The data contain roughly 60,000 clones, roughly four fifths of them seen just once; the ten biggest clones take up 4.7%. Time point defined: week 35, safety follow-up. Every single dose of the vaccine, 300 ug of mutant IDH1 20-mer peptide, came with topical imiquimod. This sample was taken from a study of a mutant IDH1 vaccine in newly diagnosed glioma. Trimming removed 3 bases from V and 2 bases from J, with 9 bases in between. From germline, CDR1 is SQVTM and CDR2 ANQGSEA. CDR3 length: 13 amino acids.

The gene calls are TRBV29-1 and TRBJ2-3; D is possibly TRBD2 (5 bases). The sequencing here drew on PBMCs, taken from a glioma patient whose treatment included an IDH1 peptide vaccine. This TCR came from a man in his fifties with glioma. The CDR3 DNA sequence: TGCAGCGTTGATGGAGGCTACACAGATACGCAGTATTTT. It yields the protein CSVDGGYTDTQYF.